These T cell receptor beta chains were read from a single sample in a study of spatial heterogeneity in lung cancer. MiXCR was run by TCRdb on the 5' RACE reads, yielding one entry per CDR3 protein. The sample consists of around 26,000 distinct CDR3 sequences, about 7% of them appearing once. Material: PBMCs, obtained at surgery. These receptors were taken from a male donor with early-stage non-small cell lung cancer. Both conserved end residues are part of each CDR3. D genes are given only for firm matches. A row's size may be missing; if present it is once, few, many or a size class.

size,J,V,D,CDR3,DNA
many,TRBJ1-2,TRBV11-2,TRBD1,CASSTGTANNYGYTF,TGTGCCAGCAGCACCGGGACAGCAAATAACTATGGCTACACCTTC
many,TRBJ2-1,TRBV5-1,.,CASQRSPHNEQFF,TGCGCCTCCCAGAGGAGTCCCCACAATGAGCAGTTCTTC
medium-sized,TRBJ2-4,TRBV28,.,CASTEGGGKVTKNIQYF,TGTGCCAGCACTGAAGGAGGGGGCAAGGTAACCAAAAACATTCAGTACTTC
many,TRBJ2-1,TRBV20-1,TRBD2,CSANPLAGMYNEQFF,TGCAGTGCTAACCCACTAGCGGGGATGTACAATGAGCAGTTCTTC
many,TRBJ2-1,TRBV12-3/TRBV12-4,TRBD1,CASRRQGTYNEQFF,TGTGCCAGCAGGAGACAGGGGACCTACAATGAGCAGTTCTTC
many,TRBJ1-6,TRBV10-3,.,CAISVGQDNSPLHF,TGTGCCATCAGTGTCGGACAAGATAATTCACCCCTCCACTTT
.,TRBJ2-3,TRBV28,.,CASRGRADTQYF,TGTGCCAGCCGGGGGCGGGCAGATACGCAGTATTTT
few,TRBJ2-7,TRBV3-1,.,CASSPGTYYEQYF,TGTGCCAGCAGCCCCGGGACGTACTACGAGCAGTACTTC
.,TRBJ1-5,TRBV6-6,.,CASSYRDNRNQPRHF,TGTGCCAGCAGCTACCGGGACAACCGCAATCAGCCCCGGCATTTT
few,TRBJ1-1,TRBV10-3,.,CAISERKGMNTEAFF,TGTGCCATCAGTGAAAGAAAGGGGATGAACACTGAAGCTTTCTTT
.,TRBJ1-2,TRBV12-5,.,CASGFWGRDGYTF,TGTGCTAGTGGTTTTTGGGGGCGCGACGGCTACACCTTC
many,TRBJ1-2,TRBV5-6,TRBD1,CASRVQGNYGYTF,TGTGCCAGCAGAGTACAGGGGAACTATGGCTACACCTTC
many,TRBJ2-7,TRBV7-9,.,CASSSTHRIYEQYF,TGTGCCAGCAGCTCCACTCACAGGATCTACGAGCAGTACTTC
.,TRBJ2-1,TRBV5-1,.,CASSLRASENNEQFF,TGCGCCAGCAGCTTGAGGGCTAGCGAGAACAATGAGCAGTTCTTC
many,TRBJ1-1,TRBV7-2,.,CASSPNMGNTEAFF,TGTGCCAGCAGCCCCAATATGGGAAACACTGAAGCTTTCTTT
medium-sized,TRBJ1-1,TRBV28,.,CASSRAVYKDTEAFF,TGTGCCAGCAGTCGAGCCGTCTATAAGGACACTGAAGCTTTCTTT
few,TRBJ1-1,TRBV7-2,.,CASSFGGQNTEAFF,TGTGCCAGCAGCTTCGGCGGTCAGAACACTGAAGCTTTCTTT
.,TRBJ1-2,TRBV12-3/TRBV12-4,TRBD1,CASSVDRAAGYTF,TGTGCCAGCAGTGTAGACAGGGCGGCTGGCTACACCTTC
.,TRBJ1-5,TRBV28,.,CASSFVSGGTAQHF,TGTGCCAGCAGTTTTGTGTCCGGGGGTACGGCCCAGCATTTT
.,TRBJ2-4,TRBV13,.,CASSYQENIQYF,TGTGCCAGCAGCTACCAGGAAAACATTCAGTACTTC
many,TRBJ1-1,TRBV7-2,TRBD1,CASSLSYRGTEAFF,TGTGCCAGCAGCTTAAGTTACAGGGGCACTGAAGCTTTCTTT
few,TRBJ1-1,TRBV3-1,.,CASSQLLGKAFF,TGTGCCAGCAGCCAACTTCTGGGAAAAGCTTTCTTT
many,TRBJ1-1,TRBV3-1,.,CASSQVDEAFF,TGTGCCAGCAGCCAAGTCGATGAAGCTTTCTTT
many,TRBJ2-5,TRBV10-3,.,CAISESGHRQETQYF,TGTGCCATCAGTGAGTCGGGACACCGTCAAGAGACCCAGTACTTC
many,TRBJ2-5,TRBV5-6,TRBD2,CASSPRWTSGGGTTQYF,TGTGCCAGCAGCCCAAGATGGACTAGCGGGGGCGGAACGACCCAGTACTTC
many,TRBJ1-1,TRBV28,.,CASSLSGGIMNTEAFF,TGTGCCAGCAGTTTATCAGGAGGTATCATGAACACTGAAGCTTTCTTT
.,TRBJ2-3,TRBV3-1,.,CASSHGWRDTQYF,TGTGCCAGCAGCCACGGTTGGAGAGATACGCAGTATTTT
.,TRBJ2-7,TRBV7-2,.,CASSIGIRGGEQYF,TGTGCCAGCAGTATTGGGATCAGGGGAGGCGAGCAGTACTTC
medium-sized,TRBJ1-2,TRBV5-1,.,CASTTDSYGYTF,TGCGCCAGTACGACAGACAGCTATGGCTACACCTTC
many,TRBJ1-4,TRBV7-2,.,CASSLAPRGELFF,TGTGCCAGCAGCTTAGCCCCTAGGGGGGAACTGTTTTTT
many,TRBJ2-5,TRBV6-1,.,CASRVGGWETQYF,TGTGCCAGCAGGGTAGGAGGGTGGGAGACCCAGTACTTC
.,TRBJ2-7,TRBV20-1,.,CSARGPLASYEQYF,TGCAGTGCTAGAGGGCCTCTAGCGAGCTACGAGCAGTACTTC
many,TRBJ2-1,TRBV20-1,.,CSEPLKEDNEQFF,TGCAGTGAGCCCCTGAAGGAGGACAATGAGCAGTTCTTC
many,TRBJ2-1,TRBV20-1,.,CSASAFGEQFF,TGCAGTGCCAGTGCCTTCGGTGAGCAGTTCTTC
many,TRBJ1-2,TRBV6-1,.,CASTPGAYGYTF,TGTGCCAGCACGCCAGGGGCCTATGGCTACACCTTC
.,TRBJ1-2,TRBV6-1,.,CASSEAFGGILYGYTF,TGTGCCAGCAGTGAAGCTTTCGGGGGCATTCTTTATGGCTACACCTTC
few,TRBJ2-3,TRBV6-1,.,CAYSEYILSTDTQYF,TGTGCCTACTCAGAATATATACTCTCCACAGATACGCAGTATTTT
medium-sized,TRBJ2-2,TRBV28,TRBD1,CASRWTGSNTGELFF,TGTGCCAGCAGATGGACAGGATCGAACACCGGGGAGCTGTTTTTT
many,TRBJ2-1,TRBV20-1,.,CSAEEPNEQFF,TGCAGTGCAGAAGAACCCAATGAGCAGTTCTTC
once,TRBJ2-2,TRBV2,TRBD2,CASTPGLAGGNTGELFF,TGTGCCAGCACCCCGGGGCTAGCGGGGGGAAACACCGGGGAGCTGTTTTTT
many,TRBJ2-7,TRBV7-6,TRBD1,CASSPDRAGYEQYF,TGTGCCAGCAGCCCCGACAGGGCTGGTTACGAGCAGTACTTC
few,TRBJ2-3,TRBV20-1,.,CSATLDRNTQYF,TGCAGTGCTACCTTGGACCGTAATACGCAGTATTTT
many,TRBJ2-5,TRBV12-3/TRBV12-4,.,CASSLTVPTQYF,TGTGCCAGCAGTTTGACAGTTCCGACCCAGTACTTC
many,TRBJ2-1,TRBV5-1,.,CASSSIGGSSYNEQFF,TGCGCCAGCAGCTCTATCGGGGGCAGCTCCTACAATGAGCAGTTCTTC